The sequence of this T cell receptor beta chain was determined in a study of graft-versus-host responses after intestinal transplantation. Overall study context: The recipients all started with anti-thymocyte globulin induction and then took tacrolimus and steroids for two to four years.

Overall study results and limits: Analysis identified GvH clones in recipient marrow, with some appearing first in ileum or blood.

This clone was observed once. Its antigen is undetermined. Assay: immunoSEQ multiplex PCR; the TCRdb copy retains only in-frame clones and omits some. This table holds about 97,000 clones, over 75% found once. The material was PBMCs, obtained 450 to 480 days after intestinal transplant. This TCR derives from a human patient who received an intestinal transplant, so some T cells may come from the graft donor.

The CDR3 is CASSPDRGRGAFF. The CDR3 DNA reads as TGTGCCAGCAGCCCGGACAGGGGGCGGGGAGCTTTCTTT. The chain couples TRBV5-4 to TRBJ1-1; 11 bases align to TRBD1. This CDR3 has 13 amino acids. V shed 4 bases and J 10 bases; nucleotides not matched to a gene: 6. The germline CDR1 and CDR2 sequences are SGHNT and YYREEE (reference sequence).